These T cell receptor beta chains were read from a single sample in a study of blood T cell repertoires in COVID-19. TCRdb's table, derived via immunoSEQ multiplex PCR, lists solely in-frame clones and lacks some. The table has roughly 400,000 clones, roughly 91% seen once. Sequencing was done on a sample of PBMCs or T cells enriched from blood (not recorded which). The receptors here all came from a man aged 18 to 29 who had recovered from COVID-19. The CDR3 runs from the conserved cysteine through the conserved F or W. Some rows mark clone size as missing; the rest say once, few, many or name a class of expanded clone.

CDR3aa: CSVTGLADTNTGELFF; v_gene: TRBV29-1; j_gene: TRBJ2-2; abundance: NA
CDR3aa: CASSFGQENTEAFF; v_gene: TRBV5-8; j_gene: TRBJ1-1; abundance: few
CDR3aa: CASSESAGSLGELFF; v_gene: TRBV10-1; j_gene: TRBJ2-2; abundance: NA
CDR3aa: CANLTVNTEAFF; v_gene: TRBV6-4; j_gene: TRBJ1-1; abundance: NA
CDR3aa: CASSEGSGSTYEQYF; v_gene: TRBV2; j_gene: TRBJ2-7; abundance: NA
CDR3aa: CASSSTYNRDNEQYF; v_gene: TRBV28; j_gene: TRBJ2-7; abundance: once
CDR3aa: CASSQRGTGKETQYF; v_gene: TRBV3-1/TRBV3-2; j_gene: TRBJ2-5; abundance: NA
CDR3aa: CASSEFQGNSPLHF; v_gene: TRBV6-1; j_gene: TRBJ1-6; abundance: NA
CDR3aa: CASSHGVGNTEAFF; v_gene: TRBV3-1/TRBV3-2; j_gene: TRBJ1-1; abundance: NA
CDR3aa: CASSLGRSGTGDSPLHF; v_gene: TRBV7-2; j_gene: TRBJ1-6; abundance: NA
CDR3aa: CASSGGYGNTIYF; v_gene: TRBV10-2; j_gene: TRBJ1-3; abundance: NA
CDR3aa: CASSRTGFQPQHF; v_gene: TRBV2; j_gene: TRBJ1-5; abundance: NA
CDR3aa: CASRDRFPNQPQHF; v_gene: TRBV2; j_gene: TRBJ1-5; abundance: NA
CDR3aa: CASSSPQTGFTEAFF; v_gene: TRBV27; j_gene: TRBJ1-1; abundance: NA
CDR3aa: CASSQIAGDSNEQFF; v_gene: TRBV4-1; j_gene: TRBJ2-1; abundance: NA
CDR3aa: CASSLDERNQETQYF; v_gene: TRBV11-2; j_gene: TRBJ2-5; abundance: NA
CDR3aa: CASQLAGINEQFF; v_gene: TRBV12-3/TRBV12-4; j_gene: TRBJ2-1; abundance: NA
CDR3aa: CARLHGLGSPLHF; v_gene: TRBV14; j_gene: TRBJ1-6; abundance: NA
CDR3aa: CASSVRAGAEQYF; v_gene: TRBV9; j_gene: TRBJ2-7; abundance: NA
CDR3aa: CASSLLPGLAYNEQFF; v_gene: TRBV7-3; j_gene: TRBJ2-1; abundance: once